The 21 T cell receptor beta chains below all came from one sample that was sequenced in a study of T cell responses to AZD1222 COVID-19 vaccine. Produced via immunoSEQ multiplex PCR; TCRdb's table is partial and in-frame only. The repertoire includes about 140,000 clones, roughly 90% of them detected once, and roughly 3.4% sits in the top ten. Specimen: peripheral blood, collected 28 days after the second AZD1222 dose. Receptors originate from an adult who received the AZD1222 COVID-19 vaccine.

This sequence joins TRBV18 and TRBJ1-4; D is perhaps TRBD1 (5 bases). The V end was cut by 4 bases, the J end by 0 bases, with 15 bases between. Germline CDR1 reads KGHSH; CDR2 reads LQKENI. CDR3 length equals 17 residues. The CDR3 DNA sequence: TGTGCCAGCTCACTAGGACACTCATCTGCAACTAATGAAAAACTGTTTTTT. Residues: CASSLGHSSATNEKLFF.

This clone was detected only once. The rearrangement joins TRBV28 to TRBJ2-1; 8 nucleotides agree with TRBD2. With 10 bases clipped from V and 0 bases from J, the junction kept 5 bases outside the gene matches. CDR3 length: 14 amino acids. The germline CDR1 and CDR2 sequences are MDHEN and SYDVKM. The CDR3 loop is CATRSGISYNEQFF. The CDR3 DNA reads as TGTGCCACCCGTAGCGGGATCTCCTACAATGAGCAGTTCTTC.

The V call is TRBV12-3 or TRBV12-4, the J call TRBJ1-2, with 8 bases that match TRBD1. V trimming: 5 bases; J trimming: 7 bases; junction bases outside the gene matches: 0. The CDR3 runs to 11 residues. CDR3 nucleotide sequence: TGTGCCAGCAGTGACAGGGGTGGCTACACCTTC. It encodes CASSDRGGYTF.

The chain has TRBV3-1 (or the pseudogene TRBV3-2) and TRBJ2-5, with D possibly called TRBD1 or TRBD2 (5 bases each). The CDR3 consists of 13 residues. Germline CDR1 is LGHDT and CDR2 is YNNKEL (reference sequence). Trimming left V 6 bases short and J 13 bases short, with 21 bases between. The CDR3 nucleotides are TGTGCCAGCAGTTCAGTCGGGGACCGGCTTCCGTACTTC. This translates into CASSSVGDRLPYF.

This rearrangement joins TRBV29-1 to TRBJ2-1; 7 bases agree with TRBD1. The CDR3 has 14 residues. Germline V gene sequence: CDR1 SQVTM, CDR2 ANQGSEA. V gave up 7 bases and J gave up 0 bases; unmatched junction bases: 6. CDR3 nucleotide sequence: TGCAGCGGCAGACAGGGTTACTCCTACAATGAGCAGTTCTTC. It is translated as CSGRQGYSYNEQFF.

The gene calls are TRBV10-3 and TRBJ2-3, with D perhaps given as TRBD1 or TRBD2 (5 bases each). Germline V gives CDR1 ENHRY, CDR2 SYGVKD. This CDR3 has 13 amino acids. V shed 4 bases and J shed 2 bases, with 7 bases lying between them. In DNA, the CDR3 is TGTGCCATCAGTGCGGGGACCACAGATACGCAGTATTTT. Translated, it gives CAISAGTTDTQYF.

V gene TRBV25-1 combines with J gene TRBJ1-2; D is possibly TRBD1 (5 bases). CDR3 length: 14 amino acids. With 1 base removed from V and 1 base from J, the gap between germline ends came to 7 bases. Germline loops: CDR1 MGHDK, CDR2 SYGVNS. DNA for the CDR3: TGTGCCAGCAGTGAATCAGGACATAACTATGGCTACACCTTC. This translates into CASSESGHNYGYTF.

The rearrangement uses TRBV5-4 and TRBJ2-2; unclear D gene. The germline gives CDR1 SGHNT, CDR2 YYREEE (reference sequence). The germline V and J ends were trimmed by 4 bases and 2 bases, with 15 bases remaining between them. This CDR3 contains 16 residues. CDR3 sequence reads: CASSPPSGQNTGELFF. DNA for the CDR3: TGTGCCAGCAGCCCGCCATCCGGTCAAAACACCGGGGAGCTGTTTTTT.

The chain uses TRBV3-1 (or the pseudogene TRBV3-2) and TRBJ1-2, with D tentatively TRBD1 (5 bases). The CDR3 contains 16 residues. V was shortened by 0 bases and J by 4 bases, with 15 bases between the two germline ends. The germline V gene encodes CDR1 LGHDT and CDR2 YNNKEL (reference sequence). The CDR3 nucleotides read TGTGCCAGCAGCCAAGATTTGCCAGGGTTCGGCTATGGCTACACCTTC. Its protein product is CASSQDLPGFGYGYTF.

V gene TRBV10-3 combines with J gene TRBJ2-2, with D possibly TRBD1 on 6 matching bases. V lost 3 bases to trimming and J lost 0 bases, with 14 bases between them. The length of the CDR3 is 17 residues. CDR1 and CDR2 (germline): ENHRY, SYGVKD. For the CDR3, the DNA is TGTGCCATCAGTGAAACCTTTGGGACAACGAACACCGGGGAGCTGTTTTTT. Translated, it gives CAISETFGTTNTGELFF.

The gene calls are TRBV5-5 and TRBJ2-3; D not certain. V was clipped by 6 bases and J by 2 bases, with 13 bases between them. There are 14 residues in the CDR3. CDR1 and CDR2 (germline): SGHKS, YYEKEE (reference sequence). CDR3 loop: CASISSGSTDTQYF. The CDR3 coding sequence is TGTGCCAGCATCTCATCGGGCTCCACAGATACGCAGTATTTT.

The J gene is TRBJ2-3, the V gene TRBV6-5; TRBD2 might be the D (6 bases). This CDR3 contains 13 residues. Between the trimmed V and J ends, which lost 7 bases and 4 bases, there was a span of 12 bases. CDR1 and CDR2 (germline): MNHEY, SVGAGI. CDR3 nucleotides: TGTGCCAGCAACGCCGGAGGGGCAGATACGCAGTATTTT. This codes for CASNAGGADTQYF.

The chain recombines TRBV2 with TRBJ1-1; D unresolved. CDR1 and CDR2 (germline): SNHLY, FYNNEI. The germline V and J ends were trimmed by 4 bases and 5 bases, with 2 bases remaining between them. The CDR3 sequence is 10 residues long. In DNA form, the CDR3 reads TGTGCCAGCAGTGCGACTGAAGCTTTCTTT. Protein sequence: CASSATEAFF. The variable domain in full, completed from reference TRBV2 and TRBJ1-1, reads EPEVTQTPSHQVTQMGQEVILRCVPISNHLYFYWYRQILGQKVEFLVSFYNNEISEKSEIFDDQFSVERPDGSNFTLKIRSTKLEDSAMYFCASSATEAFFGQGTRLTVV.

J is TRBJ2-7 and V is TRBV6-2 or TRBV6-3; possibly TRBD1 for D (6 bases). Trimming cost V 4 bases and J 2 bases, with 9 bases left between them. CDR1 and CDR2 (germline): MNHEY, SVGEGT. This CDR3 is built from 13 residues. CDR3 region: CASSWTEAYEQYF. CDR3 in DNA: TGTGCCAGCAGTTGGACAGAAGCCTACGAGCAGTACTTC.

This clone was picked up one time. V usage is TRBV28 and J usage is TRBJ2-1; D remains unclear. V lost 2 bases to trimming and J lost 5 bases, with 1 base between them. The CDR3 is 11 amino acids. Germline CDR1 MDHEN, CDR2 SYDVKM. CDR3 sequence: CASSLNNEQFF. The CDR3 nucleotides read TGTGCCAGCAGTTTAAACAATGAGCAGTTCTTC.

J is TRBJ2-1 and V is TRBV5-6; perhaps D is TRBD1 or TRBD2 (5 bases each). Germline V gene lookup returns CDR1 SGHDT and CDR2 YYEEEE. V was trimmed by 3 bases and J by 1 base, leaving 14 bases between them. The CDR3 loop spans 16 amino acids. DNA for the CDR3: TGTGCCAGCAGCTCCCCAGGGAGTAGGTCCTACAATGAGCAGTTCTTC. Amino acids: CASSSPGSRSYNEQFF.

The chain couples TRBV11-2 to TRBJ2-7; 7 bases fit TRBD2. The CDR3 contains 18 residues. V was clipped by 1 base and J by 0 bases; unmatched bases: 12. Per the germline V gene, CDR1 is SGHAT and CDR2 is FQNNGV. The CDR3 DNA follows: TGTGCCAGCAGCTTAGTGGCGCGTCTAGCGGAGAGCTCCTACGAGCAGTACTTC. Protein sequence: CASSLVARLAESSYEQYF.

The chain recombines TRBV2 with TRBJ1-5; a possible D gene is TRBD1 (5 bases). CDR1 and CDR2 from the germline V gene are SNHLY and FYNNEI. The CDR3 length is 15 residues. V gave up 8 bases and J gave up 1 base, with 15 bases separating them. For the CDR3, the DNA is TGTGCCAGCTGCTCAGGGCGGATCAGCAATCAGCCCCAGCATTTT. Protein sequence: CASCSGRISNQPQHF.

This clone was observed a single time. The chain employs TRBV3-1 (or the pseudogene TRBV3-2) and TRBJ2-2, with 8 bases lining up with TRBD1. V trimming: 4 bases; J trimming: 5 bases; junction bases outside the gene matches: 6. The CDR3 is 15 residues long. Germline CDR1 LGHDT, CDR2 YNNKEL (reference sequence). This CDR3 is CASSLGQGGTGELFF. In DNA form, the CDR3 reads TGTGCCAGCAGCCTAGGACAGGGTGGGACCGGGGAGCTGTTTTTT.

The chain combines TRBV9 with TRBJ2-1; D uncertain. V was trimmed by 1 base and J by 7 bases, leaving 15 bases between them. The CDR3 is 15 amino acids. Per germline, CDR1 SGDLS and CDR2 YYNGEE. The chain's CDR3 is CASSVRSGTRNEQFF. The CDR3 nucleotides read TGTGCCAGCAGCGTAAGGTCAGGTACCCGGAATGAGCAGTTCTTC.

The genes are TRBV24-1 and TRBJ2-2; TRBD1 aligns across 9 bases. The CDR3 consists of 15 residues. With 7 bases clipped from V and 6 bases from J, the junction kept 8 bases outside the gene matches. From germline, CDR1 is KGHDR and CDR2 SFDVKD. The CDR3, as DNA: TGTGCCACCAGCCCCGGGACAGGGTACGCCGGGGAGCTGTTTTTT. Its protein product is CATSPGTGYAGELFF.